This T cell receptor beta chain stems from a study of CD8+CD57+ T cells in acquired aplastic anemia. Study summary: Yields of DNA that came from sorted CD4+ and CD8+ cells averaged around 3 ug.

Patients chosen for sequencing had CD8+CD57+ cells that had expanded, as shown by flow cytometry. Prior therapy had not been administered to any patient at the time of blood sampling. The CDR3 totals 14 residues. CDR1 is SGHKS and CDR2 is YYEKEE in the germline V gene (reference sequence). Genomic DNA served as template for TCR beta VDJ and CDR3 profiling. One entry per CDR3 protein results from TCRdb running MiXCR on the reads. The data hold roughly 250,000 distinct CDR3 sequences, with about 80% observed a single time. Notes on this clonotype: Sequence at one end of the junction differs from germline and may be a read error.

The receptor comes from a human donor with aplastic anemia. The sample was sorted CD4+, CD8+, or CD8+CD57+ T cells (not recorded which) from PBMCs. J is TRBJ2-5 and V is TRBV5-5; 10 positions agree with TRBD1. CDR3 loop: CASGLDRGRKTQYF. The DNA for the CDR3 is TGTGCCAGCGGCTTGGACAGGGGGAGAAAGACCCAGTACTTC.